This is a list of T cell receptor beta chains from one sample in a study of radiation and T cells in renal cell carcinoma. Using immunoSEQ multiplex PCR, the repertoire was profiled, and TCRdb retains in-frame clones only, with some absent. The data show 15,000 to 20,000 clones, with 50% seen just once and around 43% held by the top ten. Sample: tumor tissue, taken from a patient whose treatment included radiotherapy and nephrectomy. The receptors were gathered from a woman aged 60-75 years with renal cell carcinoma. CDR3s include the opening cysteine and the closing phenylalanine or tryptophan. D genes are given only for firm matches. Not all rows give a size; the values are once, few, many and, for expanded clones, a class.

>-|TRBV28|-|TRBJ2-3
CASSSPFGLADTDTQYF
TGTGCCAGCAGTTCCCCGTTTGGATTAGCGGACACAGATACGCAGTATTTT
>-|TRBV4-1|TRBD1|TRBJ2-1
CASSQGQAYNEQFF
TGCGCCAGCAGCCAGGGACAGGCCTACAATGAGCAGTTCTTC
>-|TRBV5-6|-|TRBJ1-1
CASSSDRGGHTEAFF
TGTGCCAGCAGCTCCGACAGAGGGGGGCATACTGAAGCTTTCTTT
>-|TRBV19|-|TRBJ1-5
CASNWGTGNQPQHF
TGTGCCAGCAACTGGGGGACTGGCAATCAGCCCCAGCATTTT
>-|TRBV30|-|TRBJ2-1
CAWSTASSYNEQFF
TGTGCCTGGTCGACAGCCAGCTCCTACAATGAGCAGTTCTTC
>-|TRBV6-1|-|TRBJ2-7
CASSDWGYEQYF
TGTGCCAGCAGTGATTGGGGCTACGAGCAGTACTTC
>medium-sized|TRBV6-1|TRBD1|TRBJ1-1
CASRGQGGAFF
TGTGCCAGCAGAGGACAGGGAGGAGCTTTCTTT
>few|TRBV4-2|-|TRBJ1-1
CASSQSAGTEAFF
TGTGCCAGCAGCCAAAGCGCTGGCACTGAAGCTTTCTTT
>-|TRBV2|-|TRBJ1-5
CASSLIAGQSNNQPQHF
TGTGCCAGCAGTCTCATTGCCGGACAGAGTAACAATCAGCCCCAGCATTTT
>-|TRBV9|-|TRBJ2-2
CASSVDLAGRELFF
TGTGCCAGCAGCGTAGATTTGGCGGGAAGGGAGCTGTTTTTT
>-|TRBV7-7|-|TRBJ2-7
CASSFSDNVNEQYF
TGTGCTAGCAGCTTTAGTGACAACGTAAACGAGCAGTACTTC
>-|TRBV4-1|TRBD2|TRBJ2-1
CASSQDASGLGRSYNEQFF
TGCGCCAGCAGCCAAGATGCCTCAGGACTAGGTAGGTCCTACAATGAGCAGTTCTTC
>-|TRBV5-6|TRBD2|TRBJ2-1
CASSLIYVAGSDEQFF
TGTGCCAGCAGCTTAATCTATGTAGCGGGAAGCGATGAGCAGTTCTTC
>-|TRBV25-1|-|TRBJ1-1
CATRTGINTEAFF
TGTGCCACCCGAACCGGAATAAACACTGAAGCTTTCTTT
>-|TRBV4-2|TRBD2|TRBJ2-5
CASSSTSGEETQYF
TGTGCCAGCAGCAGTACTAGCGGGGAAGAGACCCAGTACTTC
>once|TRBV29-1|TRBD1|TRBJ2-7
CSVEGTGGGEQYF
TGCAGCGTTGAAGGGACAGGGGGAGGTGAGCAGTACTTC
>-|TRBV6-7|TRBD1|TRBJ2-1
CASSYKWDRGRCYNEQFF
TGTGCCAGCAGTTACAAATGGGACAGGGGCAGATGCTACAATGAGCAGTTCTTC
>-|TRBV4-1|-|TRBJ1-4
CASSQEGRSRLGELFF
TGCGCCAGCAGCCAAGAAGGACGGAGCCGGCTTGGGGAACTGTTTTTT
>few|TRBV5-4|-|TRBJ2-1
CASSLARLNEQFF
TGTGCCAGCAGCTTGGCTCGCCTCAATGAGCAGTTCTTC
>once|TRBV7-6|-|TRBJ2-1
CASSESVGRSYNEQFF
TGTGCCAGCAGCGAGTCGGTTGGGCGCTCCTACAATGAGCAGTTCTTC
>many|TRBV6-5|-|TRBJ2-1
CASSYLHGRHEQFF
TGTGCCAGCAGTTACTTACACGGTCGGCATGAGCAGTTCTTC
>-|TRBV18|TRBD1|TRBJ1-2
CASSPLRTGGREADYGYTF
TGTGCCAGCTCACCACTCCGGACAGGGGGCCGTGAGGCGGACTATGGCTACACCTTC
>-|TRBV5-1|-|TRBJ1-1
CASSDRMNTEAFF
TGCGCCAGCAGTGACAGAATGAACACTGAAGCTTTCTTT
>-|TRBV5-1|-|TRBJ2-2
CASSFTGVTGELFF
TGCGCCAGCAGCTTTACGGGAGTCACCGGGGAGCTGTTTTTT
>many|TRBV5-4|-|TRBJ1-1
CASSLGPDRNTEAFF
TGTGCCAGCAGCTTGGGTCCGGACAGGAACACTGAAGCTTTCTTT
>-|TRBV5-1|-|TRBJ2-5
CASSEQAQETQYF
TGCGCCAGCAGTGAACAGGCCCAAGAGACCCAGTACTTC
>-|TRBV10-3|TRBD2|TRBJ2-7
CAISDPGGGTANYEQYF
TGTGCCATCAGTGATCCGGGAGGGGGGACGGCCAATTACGAGCAGTACTTC
>-|TRBV29-1|-|TRBJ1-1
CSVAAGQGHTEAFF
TGCAGCGTTGCTGCGGGGCAGGGGCACACTGAAGCTTTCTTT
>once|TRBV19|-|TRBJ2-2
CASSIAFSFGDTGELFF
TGTGCCAGTAGTATAGCGTTCTCTTTCGGCGACACCGGGGAGCTGTTTTTT
>-|TRBV4-2|-|TRBJ1-2
CASSQVRGDGYTF
TGTGCCAGCAGCCAAGTACGGGGTGACGGCTACACCTTC
>-|TRBV29-1|TRBD1|TRBJ1-2
CSVPVGQGHSNYGYTF
TGCAGCGTCCCGGTGGGACAGGGCCATTCTAACTATGGCTACACCTTC